This entry lists 11 T cell receptor beta chains sequenced from one sample in a study of T-cell memory formation after mild COVID-19. TCRdb reprocessed the 5' RACE reads with MiXCR, giving one entry per CDR3 protein. The sample records some 48,000 distinct CDR3 sequences, 10% to 15% being singletons. The sample consisted of PBMCs or a T cell subset sorted from them (not recorded which). These TCRs come from a man aged 18 to 29 who had mild COVID-19 (a few samples of this study predate the infection). Cell type and time point are not known.

There are a few counts of this clonotype. The chain carries TRBV19 and TRBJ1-2; perhaps TRBD1 as D (6 bases). The V and J ends lost 6 bases and 4 bases respectively, with 15 bases between them. CDR3 length equals 14 residues. The germline CDR1 and CDR2 sequences are LNHDA and SQIVND (reference sequence). CDR3 region: CASSPDSRPYGYTF. CDR3 DNA sequence: TGTGCCAGTAGCCCGGACAGTCGCCCCTATGGCTACACCTTC.

The V and J genes are TRBV5-1 and TRBJ2-1; tentatively, D is TRBD1 or TRBD2 (5 bases each). Trimming took 0 bases from V and 3 from J, leaving 7 bases between them. Germline CDR1 reads SGHRS; CDR2 reads YFSETQ. The CDR3 sequence is 14 residues long. The CDR3 is CASSLGGIYNEQFF. The CDR3 coding sequence is TGCGCCAGCAGCTTGGGGGGGATCTACAATGAGCAGTTCTTC.

A few counts support this clonotype. This rearrangement joins TRBV28 to TRBJ2-3; tentative D call: TRBD1 (5 bases). The V end was cut by 6 bases, the J end by 2 bases, with 9 bases between. There are 13 residues in the CDR3. CDR1 is MDHEN and CDR2 is SYDVKM in the germline V gene. For the CDR3, the DNA is TGTGCCAGCAGAGGGGTCCTCACAGATACGCAGTATTTT. Protein: CASRGVLTDTQYF.

The chain employs TRBV7-2 and TRBJ2-2; possible D gene TRBD1, 5 bases. V lost 2 bases and J 4 bases, leaving 8 bases between the germline ends. Looked up from germline, CDR1 is SGHTA and CDR2 is FQGNSA. This CDR3 region has 14 residues. The CDR3 DNA sequence: TGTGCCAGCAGCTTACAGGGTATCACCGGGGAGCTGTTTTTT. Translating it yields CASSLQGITGELFF.

This clonotype was seen only a few times. The chain is built from TRBV9 and TRBJ1-6; no definite D call. The germline gives CDR1 SGDLS, CDR2 YYNGEE. Trimming left V 2 bases short and J 0 bases short, with 9 bases between. This CDR3 has 16 residues. DNA for the CDR3: TGTGCCAGCAGCGTTAGGCCTAGCTCCTATAATTCACCCCTCCACTTT. This gives the protein CASSVRPSSYNSPLHF.

The rearrangement joins TRBV6-5 to TRBJ1-6; tentative D call: TRBD1 (6 bases). Germline values: CDR1 MNHEY, CDR2 SVGAGI. Trimming left V 5 bases short and J 10 bases short, with 9 bases between. The CDR3 totals 12 residues. The CDR3 sequence is CASSTGGSPLHF. The CDR3 DNA is TGTGCCAGCAGTACGGGGGGCTCACCCCTCCACTTT.

The sample holds a few counts of this clonotype. The V and J genes are TRBV6-5 and TRBJ1-2; D ambiguous. The CDR3 spans 13 residues. CDR1 and CDR2 (germline): MNHEY, SVGAGI. Deletions cut 2 bases from V and 5 bases from J, with 9 bases between. CDR3 bases: TGTGCCAGCAGTTACCAGGCGGAGTATGGCTACACCTTC. Amino acids: CASSYQAEYGYTF.

This clonotype has just a few counts. The CDR3, as DNA: TGCGCCAGCAGCTTGGGACTAGCGGGGGTCCCGGGCACAGATACGCAGTATTTT. Encoded protein: CASSLGLAGVPGTDTQYF. This chain joins TRBV4-1 and TRBJ2-3; TRBD2 matches at 14 bases. V shed 5 bases, J shed 1 base, and the junction held 8 bases outside the gene matches. Looked up from germline, CDR1 is MGHRA and CDR2 is YSYEKL. The CDR3 runs to 18 residues.

The chain joins TRBV4-2 to TRBJ1-2; possibly TRBD1 for D (5 bases). V was clipped by 3 bases and J by 0 bases, with 11 bases between them. Germline values: CDR1 LGHNA, CDR2 YNFKEQ. This CDR3 contains 15 residues. CDR3 in DNA: TGTGCCAGCAGCCAGGGGACTGACCCTAACTATGGCTACACCTTC. Amino acids: CASSQGTDPNYGYTF.

This clonotype was picked up a small number of times. The V and J genes are TRBV20-1 and TRBJ2-2; D is possibly TRBD1 (6 bases). V was shortened by 2 bases and J by 2 bases, with 12 bases between the two germline ends. The V gene's germline CDR1 is DFQATT and CDR2 SNEGSKA (reference sequence). The CDR3 runs 15 residues. CDR3 amino acids: CSARQGLSNTGELFF. DNA of the CDR3: TGCAGTGCTAGACAGGGGCTCTCAAACACCGGGGAGCTGTTTTTT.

This clonotype was recorded a few times. The V call is TRBV20-1, the J call TRBJ2-1; D is unresolved. This CDR3 spans 12 amino acids. The germline CDR1 and CDR2 sequences are DFQATT and SNEGSKA (reference sequence). With 6 bases removed from V and 8 bases from J, the gap between germline ends came to 14 bases. CDR3 DNA sequence: TGCAGTGCCCCCTGGGCTAGTCATGAGCAGTTCTTC. This translates into CSAPWASHEQFF.